This TCR beta chain was sequenced during a study of blood T cell repertoires in COVID-19. There are a few counts of this clone. In the authors' workflow: By means of reference gene primer amplification, nucleated cell counts were estimated. Here immunoSEQ multiplex PCR was the method, and the copy in TCRdb shows in-frame clones only, minus some. V and J calls and clone size are as listed in that table; D and trimming were resolved from the DNA. Of about 180,000 clones listed, 88% were seen once; the top ten hold 9%. For recovered donors of Cohort 3, there were two negative PCRs, clearance, or symptom resolution. The TCR originated in a woman aged 18-29 years who had recovered from COVID-19. Sequencing was carried out using PBMCs or T cells enriched from blood (not recorded which).

In nucleotides, the CDR3 is TGCGCCAGCAGTGAGTCGACTAGCGGGTCCGCAGATACGCAGTATTTT. Amino acids: CASSESTSGSADTQYF. This sequence joins TRBV10-1 and TRBJ2-3; TRBD2 aligns across 10 bases. Germline V CDR1 and CDR2: WNHNN, SYGVQD (reference sequence). Trimming removed 0 bases from V and 4 bases from J; junction bases left unmatched: 4. The length of the CDR3 is 16 residues.